These 18 T cell receptor beta chains came from one sample sequenced in a study of Ad26.COV2.S vaccination and SARS-CoV-2 variants. Indicated treatment: some 20 received Ad26.COV2.S at low or high dose, single or two shots; about 5 received placebo; per-sample allocation not given. At day 63 after the first vaccine or placebo injection, samples were drawn. Produced via immunoSEQ multiplex PCR; TCRdb's table is partial and in-frame only. Of roughly 400,000 clones in the sample, about 90% were seen once. The sample in question was peripheral blood, obtained in a trial of Ad26.COV2.S vaccine versus placebo. The receptors were sampled from a person aged 18 to 59 who received the Ad26.COV2.S COVID-19 vaccine or a placebo.

This chain links TRBV6-1 with TRBJ2-7; D may be TRBD1 (5 bases). The CDR3 is made up of 15 amino acids. Trimming took 2 bases from V and 6 from J, leaving 17 bases between them. Germline CDR1 reads MNHNS; CDR2 reads SASEGT. CDR3 nucleotide sequence: TGTGCCAGCAGTGAAAAGGCAGGGTATCGCGTCGAGCAGTACTTC. As protein: CASSEKAGYRVEQYF.

In its sample, this clone was seen once. The gene calls are TRBV7-4 and TRBJ2-7, with D possibly TRBD2 on 5 matching bases. Trimming took off 3 bases at V and 0 bases at J, with 15 bases between the two ends. Germline CDR1 reads SGHVT; CDR2 reads SQSDAQ. The CDR3 covers 16 residues. Here the CDR3 DNA reads TGTGCCAGCAGCTTGAGTCACTCAGGAGGCTCCTACGAGCAGTACTTC. It encodes CASSLSHSGGSYEQYF.

The chain is built from TRBV19 and TRBJ2-1; 8 nucleotides agree with TRBD2. The CDR3 contains 13 residues. With V trimmed by 7 bases and J by 6 bases, 5 bases remained unmatched. The germline gives CDR1 LNHDA, CDR2 SQIVND (reference sequence). In DNA form, the CDR3 reads TGTGCCAGTACCGCCGGGGGGGTCAATGAGCAGTTCTTC. Protein sequence: CASTAGGVNEQFF. Full variable domain (outside the CDR3, taken from reference TRBV19 and TRBJ2-1): DGGITQSPKYLFRKEGQNVTLSCEQNLNHDAMYWYRQDPGQGLRLIYYSQIVNDFQKGDIAEGYSVSREKKESFPLTVTSAQKNPTAFYLCASTAGGVNEQFFGPGTRLTVL.

This chain links TRBV15 with TRBJ1-5; 7 nucleotides line up with TRBD1. Unmatched junction bases numbered 5, after V lost 3 bases and J lost 3 bases. This CDR3 comprises 15 residues. From germline, CDR1 is LNHNV and CDR2 YYDKDF (reference sequence). CDR3 sequence reads: CATSSQDRPNQPQHF. The CDR3 DNA follows: TGTGCCACCAGCAGCCAGGACAGGCCCAATCAGCCCCAGCATTTT.

The rearrangement joins TRBV13 to TRBJ2-2; D is ambiguous. Trimming removed 5 bases from V and 1 base from J, with 2 bases in between. This CDR3 region has 12 residues. In germline, CDR1 is PRHDT, CDR2 FYEKMQ (reference sequence). In DNA form, the CDR3 reads TGTGCCAGCAGCCAGAACACCGGGGAGCTGTTTTTT. Translation gives CASSQNTGELFF. The entire variable domain, with the rest obtained from reference TRBV13 and TRBJ2-2, is as follows: AAGVIQSPRHLIKEKRETATLKCYPIPRHDTVYWYQQGPGQDPQFLISFYEKMQSDKGSIPDRFSAQQFSDYHSELNMSSLELGDSALYFCASSQNTGELFFGEGSRLTVL.

This clone was seen a single time. V is TRBV12-5 and J is TRBJ2-1; D may be TRBD1 (5 bases). V lost 5 bases to trimming and J lost 6 bases, with 11 bases between them. Germline V gene sequence: CDR1 LGHNT, CDR2 FRNRAP. CDR3 length: 13 amino acids. The CDR3 sequence is CASGRGAINEQFF. The CDR3, as DNA: TGTGCTAGTGGTCGTGGGGCTATCAATGAGCAGTTCTTC.

This chain connects TRBV5-1 to TRBJ2-2; 7 bases are shared with TRBD2. The CDR3 is 16 amino acids. V gave up 0 bases and J gave up 4 bases; unmatched junction bases: 6. The germline CDR1 and CDR2 sequences are SGHRS and YFSETQ. The CDR3 bases are TGCGCCAGCAGCTTGGTTAGCGGGCGCTTCACCGGGGAGCTGTTTTTT. It specifies CASSLVSGRFTGELFF.

The CDR3 nucleotides read TGTGCCAGCAACCCTGGGACGGCTTACAATGAGCAGTTCTTC. Translation: CASNPGTAYNEQFF. V gene TRBV3-1 (or the pseudogene TRBV3-2) combines with J gene TRBJ2-1; D may be TRBD1 or TRBD2 (5 bases each). V lost 7 bases to trimming and J lost 4 bases, with 14 bases between them. Germline V gene lookup returns CDR1 LGHDT and CDR2 YNNKEL (reference sequence). CDR3 length equals 14 residues.

J is TRBJ1-1 and V is TRBV28, with no clear D. Germline values: CDR1 MDHEN, CDR2 SYDVKM. Between the trimmed V and J ends, which lost 1 base and 1 base, there was a span of 7 bases. This CDR3 is 14 amino acids long. The CDR3: CASSLFTENTEAFF. CDR3 bases: TGTGCCAGCAGTTTATTTACAGAGAACACTGAAGCTTTCTTT.

V and J are TRBV28 and TRBJ2-2; D remains unclear. Germline V gene sequence: CDR1 MDHEN, CDR2 SYDVKM. CDR3 size: 19 residues. Trimming took off 1 base at V and 1 base at J, with 19 bases between the two ends. In DNA form, the CDR3 reads TGTGCCAGCAGTTTATACCTCTCTCCAGGCGAAGAGAACACCGGGGAGCTGTTTTTT. It specifies CASSLYLSPGEENTGELFF.

This chain connects TRBV28 to TRBJ2-2; tentatively, D is TRBD2 (6 bases). V lost 5 bases and J lost 5, with 9 bases in between. Germline CDR1 MDHEN, CDR2 SYDVKM. The CDR3 length is 13 residues. The CDR3, as DNA: TGTGCCAGCAGTAATGGGGGGACCGGGGAGCTGTTTTTT. Translating gives CASSNGGTGELFF.

The chain joins TRBV28 to TRBJ2-7; a weak D match, TRBD2 (5 bases). Trimming shortened V by 4 bases and J by 0 bases, and 13 bases separated the two germline ends. The CDR3 runs 15 residues. Germline values: CDR1 MDHEN, CDR2 SYDVKM. The CDR3 nucleotides read TGTGCCAGCAGTTCGAGCGGAAGGAGCTCCTACGAGCAGTACTTC. Translation: CASSSSGRSSYEQYF. Looking up the rest from reference TRBV28 and TRBJ2-7 gives the full variable domain: DVKVTQSSRYLVKRTGEKVFLECVQDMDHENMFWYRQDPGLGLRLIYFSYDVKMKEKGDIPEGYSVSREKKERFSLILESASTNQTSMYLCASSSSGRSSYEQYFGPGTRLTVT.

This clone has only a few counts. A read error may produce the germline difference seen at one junction end. The genes are TRBV28 and TRBJ1-5; a weak D match, TRBD1 (5 bases). The CDR3 is 12 amino acids. From germline, CDR1 is MDHEN and CDR2 SYDVKM. CDR3 region: CASREGNLPQHF. Here the CDR3 DNA reads TGTGCCAGCAGGGAGGGGAATCTGCCCCAGCATTTT.

The V gene is TRBV6-1, the J gene TRBJ2-2; 7 bases map to TRBD1. V lost 5 bases, J lost 1 base, and 4 bases stayed unmatched. The CDR3 covers 15 residues. CDR1 MNHNS and CDR2 SASEGT come from the germline V gene. The CDR3 loop reads CASSQRTGNTGELFF. In DNA form, the CDR3 reads TGTGCCAGCAGTCAGAGGACAGGGAACACCGGGGAGCTGTTTTTT.

Notes on this clone: The sample carries other DNA sequences with the same CDR3. The chain couples TRBV5-1 to TRBJ2-6; D is unclear. This CDR3 spans 15 amino acids. Between the trimmed V and J ends, which lost 0 bases and 1 base, there was a span of 5 bases. Germline-derived CDR1 and CDR2 are SGHRS and YFSETQ. The DNA for the CDR3 is TGCGCCAGCAGCTTGGCTGGATCTGGGGCCAACGTCCTGACTTTC. Amino acids: CASSLAGSGANVLTF.

The V call is TRBV30, the J call TRBJ1-4, with D tentatively TRBD1 (5 bases). Trimming removed 3 bases at V and 0 bases at J, with 11 bases between. CDR3 length: 15 amino acids. Germline CDR1 GTSNPN, CDR2 SVGIG (reference sequence). The CDR3 sequence: CAWRAGGATNEKLFF. The CDR3 DNA is TGTGCCTGGAGGGCGGGGGGTGCAACTAATGAAAAACTGTTTTTT.

The chain uses TRBV4-2 and TRBJ2-7; perhaps TRBD1 as D (5 bases). In germline, CDR1 is LGHNA, CDR2 YNFKEQ. Trimming took 0 bases from V and 9 from J, leaving 12 bases between them. This CDR3 region has 13 residues. The DNA of the CDR3 is TGTGCCAGCAGCCAAGATAAAAAAACAGGGCAGTACTTC. This sequence encodes CASSQDKKTGQYF.

This chain uses TRBV19 with TRBJ2-7; D is perhaps TRBD2 (6 bases). Germline V gene sequence: CDR1 LNHDA, CDR2 SQIVND (reference sequence). Trimming left V 4 bases short and J 3 bases short, with 10 bases between. The CDR3 consists of 13 residues. The CDR3 sequence is CASSTSVDYEQYF. The DNA of the CDR3 is TGTGCCAGTAGTACTAGCGTGGACTACGAGCAGTACTTC.